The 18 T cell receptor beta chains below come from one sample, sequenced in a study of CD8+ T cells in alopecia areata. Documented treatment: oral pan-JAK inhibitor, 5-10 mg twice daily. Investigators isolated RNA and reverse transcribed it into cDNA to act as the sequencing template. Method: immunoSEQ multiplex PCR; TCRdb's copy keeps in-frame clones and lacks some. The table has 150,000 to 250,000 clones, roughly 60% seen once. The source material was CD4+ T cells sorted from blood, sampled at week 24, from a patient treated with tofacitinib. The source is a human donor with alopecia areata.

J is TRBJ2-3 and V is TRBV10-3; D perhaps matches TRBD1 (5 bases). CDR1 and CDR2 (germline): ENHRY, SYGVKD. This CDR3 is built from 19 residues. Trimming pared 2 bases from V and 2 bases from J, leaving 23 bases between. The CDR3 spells CAISEPPPPRTDNTDTQYF. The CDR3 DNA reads TGTGCCATCAGTGAGCCACCGCCCCCCCGGACGGACAACACAGATACGCAGTATTTT.

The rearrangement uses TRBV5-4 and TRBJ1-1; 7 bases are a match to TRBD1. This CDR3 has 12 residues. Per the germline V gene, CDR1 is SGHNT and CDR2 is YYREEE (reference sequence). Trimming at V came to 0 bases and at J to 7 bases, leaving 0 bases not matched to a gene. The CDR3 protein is CASSLGQGEAFF. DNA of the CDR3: TGTGCCAGCAGCTTGGGACAGGGTGAAGCTTTCTTT.

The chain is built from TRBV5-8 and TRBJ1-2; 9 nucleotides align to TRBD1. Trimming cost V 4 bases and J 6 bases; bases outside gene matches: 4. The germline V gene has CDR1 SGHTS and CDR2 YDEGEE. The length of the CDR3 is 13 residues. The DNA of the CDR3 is TGTGCCAGCAGCGTAACAGGGGGCGATGGCTACACCTTC. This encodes CASSVTGGDGYTF.

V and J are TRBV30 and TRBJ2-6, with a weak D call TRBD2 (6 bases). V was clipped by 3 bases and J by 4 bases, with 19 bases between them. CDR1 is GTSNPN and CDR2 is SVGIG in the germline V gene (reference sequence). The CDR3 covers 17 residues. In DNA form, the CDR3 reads TGTGCCTGGAGCCGACTAGGGGACGGCGCCGGGGCCAACGTCCTGACTTTC. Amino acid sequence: CAWSRLGDGAGANVLTF.

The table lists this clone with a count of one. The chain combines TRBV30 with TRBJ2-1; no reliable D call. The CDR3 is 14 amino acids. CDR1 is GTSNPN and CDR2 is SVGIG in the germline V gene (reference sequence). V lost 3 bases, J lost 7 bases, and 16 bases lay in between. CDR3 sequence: CAWSATSPRNEQFF. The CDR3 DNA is TGTGCCTGGAGCGCGACAAGCCCGAGAAATGAGCAGTTCTTC.

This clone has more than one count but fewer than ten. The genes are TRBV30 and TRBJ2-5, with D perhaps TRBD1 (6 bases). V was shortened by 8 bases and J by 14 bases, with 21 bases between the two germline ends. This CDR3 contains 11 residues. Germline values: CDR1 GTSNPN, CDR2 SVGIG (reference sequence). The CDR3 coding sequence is TGTGCCACCCCCTCTGGGCCAGGGGTTTACTTC. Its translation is CATPSGPGVYF.

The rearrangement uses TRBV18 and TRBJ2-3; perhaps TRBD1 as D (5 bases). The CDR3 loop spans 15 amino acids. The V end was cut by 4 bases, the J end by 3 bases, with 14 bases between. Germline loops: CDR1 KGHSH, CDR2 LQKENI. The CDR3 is CASSREGAPTDTQYF. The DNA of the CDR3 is TGTGCCAGCTCACGGGAAGGGGCGCCAACAGATACGCAGTATTTT.

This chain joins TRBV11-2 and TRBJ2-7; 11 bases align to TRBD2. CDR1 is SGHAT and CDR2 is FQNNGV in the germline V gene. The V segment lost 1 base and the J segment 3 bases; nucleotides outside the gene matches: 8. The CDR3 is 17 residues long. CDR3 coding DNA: TGTGCCAGCAGCTTAGTAGGGCTAGCGGGAGGTGGCTACGAGCAGTACTTC. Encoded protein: CASSLVGLAGGGYEQYF.

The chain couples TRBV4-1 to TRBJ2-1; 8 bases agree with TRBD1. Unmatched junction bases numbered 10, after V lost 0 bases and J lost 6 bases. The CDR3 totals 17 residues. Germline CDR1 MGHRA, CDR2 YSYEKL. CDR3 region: CASSQERPGTGSNEQFF. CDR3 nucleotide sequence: TGCGCCAGCAGCCAAGAGCGACCTGGGACAGGTAGCAATGAGCAGTTCTTC.

The CDR3 DNA follows: TGTGCCAGCAGCTTAAGGTTTCGGGACACCGGGGAGCTGTTTTTT. As protein: CASSLRFRDTGELFF. The genes are TRBV7-2 and TRBJ2-2; the D is unclear. Germline loops: CDR1 SGHTA, CDR2 FQGNSA. The V end lost 2 bases, the J end lost 3 bases, and 10 bases lay between the germline ends. CDR3 size: 15 residues.

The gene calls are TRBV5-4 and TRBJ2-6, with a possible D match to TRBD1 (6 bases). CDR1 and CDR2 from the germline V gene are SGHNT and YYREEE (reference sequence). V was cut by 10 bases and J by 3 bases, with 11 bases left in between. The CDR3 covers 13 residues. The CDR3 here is CAGAQGGANVLTF. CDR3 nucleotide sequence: TGTGCCGGCGCACAGGGTGGGGCCAACGTCCTGACTTTC.

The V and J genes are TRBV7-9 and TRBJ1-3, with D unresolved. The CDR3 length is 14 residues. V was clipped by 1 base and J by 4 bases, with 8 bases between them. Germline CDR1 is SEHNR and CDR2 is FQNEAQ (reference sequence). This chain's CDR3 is CASSLENRGNTIYF. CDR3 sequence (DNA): TGTGCCAGCAGCTTAGAAAACAGAGGAAACACCATATATTTT.

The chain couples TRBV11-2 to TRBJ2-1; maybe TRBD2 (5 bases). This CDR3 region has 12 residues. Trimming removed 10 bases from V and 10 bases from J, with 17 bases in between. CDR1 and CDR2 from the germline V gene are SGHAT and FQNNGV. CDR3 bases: TGTGCCATCGGGATTAGCGTTGGCGAGCAGTTCTTC. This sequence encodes CAIGISVGEQFF.

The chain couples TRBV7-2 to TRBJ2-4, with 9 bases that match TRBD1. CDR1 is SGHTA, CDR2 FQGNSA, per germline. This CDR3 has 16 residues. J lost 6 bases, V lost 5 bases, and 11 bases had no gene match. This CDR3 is CASSRDRVQSGNIQYF. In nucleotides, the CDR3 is TGTGCCAGCAGCCGGGACAGGGTCCAGAGTGGAAACATTCAGTACTTC.

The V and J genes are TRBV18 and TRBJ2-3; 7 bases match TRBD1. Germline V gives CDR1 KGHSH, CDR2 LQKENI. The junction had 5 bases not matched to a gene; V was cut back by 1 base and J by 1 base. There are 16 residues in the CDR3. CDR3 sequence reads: CASSPRTGHRTDTQYF. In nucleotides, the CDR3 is TGTGCCAGCTCACCACGGACAGGCCACCGCACAGATACGCAGTATTTT.

The DNA of the CDR3 is TGTGCCTGGAGTGTAGTCGGGGGCGCCCCCTACGAGCAGTACTTC. This sequence encodes CAWSVVGGAPYEQYF. This chain uses TRBV30 with TRBJ2-7; tentatively, D is TRBD1 or TRBD2 (6 bases each). Trimming stripped 0 bases from V and 2 bases from J, with 14 bases between. CDR1 is GTSNPN, CDR2 SVGIG, per germline (reference sequence). The CDR3 covers 15 residues.

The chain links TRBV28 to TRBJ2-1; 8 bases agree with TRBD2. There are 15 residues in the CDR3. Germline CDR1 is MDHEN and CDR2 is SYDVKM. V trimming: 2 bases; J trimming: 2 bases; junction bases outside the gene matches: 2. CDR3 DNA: TGTGCCAGCAGTTTAGGGACTAGAGCCTACAATGAGCAGTTCTTC. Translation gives CASSLGTRAYNEQFF.

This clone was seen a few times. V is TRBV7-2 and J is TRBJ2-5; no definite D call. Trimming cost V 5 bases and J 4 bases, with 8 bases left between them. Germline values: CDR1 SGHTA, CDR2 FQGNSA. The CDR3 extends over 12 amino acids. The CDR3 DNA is TGTGCCAGCAGCCCAGGCTCAGAGACCCAGTACTTC. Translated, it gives CASSPGSETQYF.